This T cell receptor (beta chain) was sequenced in a study of vaccination and CD4 T cells after COVID-19. Treatment meaning: roughly 10-day PBMC culture with coronavirus spike peptide pools or control peptides (ViraFEST assay). This CDR3 comprises 17 residues. V lost 6 bases, J lost 1 base, and 9 bases stayed unmatched. CDR1 is MDHEN and CDR2 is SYDVKM in the germline V gene. CD4+ T cells that had been cultured provided DNA sequenced with the Oncomine TCR Beta short-read assay. TCRdb re-called the PCR reads with MiXCR, one entry per CDR3 protein. The sample yields 10,000 to 15,000 distinct CDR3 sequences, approximately 58% seen once. A note on this clonotype: Its antigen is currently unknown.

Sample: CD4+ T cells from blood, cultured in vitro. This receptor was taken from a human donor who had recovered from COVID-19. The chain combines TRBV28 with TRBJ1-6; 7 positions match TRBD1. CDR3 loop: CASRSTGVRSYNSPLHF. The CDR3 DNA sequence: TGTGCCAGCAGGTCTACAGGGGTTAGGTCCTATAATTCACCCCTCCACTTT. The full variable domain, rest sourced from reference TRBV28 and TRBJ1-6, is DVKVTQSSRYLVKRTGEKVFLECVQDMDHENMFWYRQDPGLGLRLIYFSYDVKMKEKGDIPEGYSVSREKKERFSLILESASTNQTSMYLCASRSTGVRSYNSPLHFGNGTRLTVT.